The T cell receptor (beta chain) under discussion was sequenced for a study of CD8 T cells in Susac syndrome. Those who served as multiple sclerosis controls were treatment-naive patients with stable or active relapsing-remitting disease. TEMRA cells were enriched by FACS, and CD4+ and CD8+ T cells were negatively isolated. It was with random hexamers that roughly 0.45 to 1 ug RNA was reverse transcribed. The amplification used immunoSEQ multiplex PCR on TCR beta CDR3; it spanned 54 Vbeta and 13 Jbeta. TCRdb fed the immunoSEQ multiplex PCR reads into MiXCR, producing one record per CDR3 protein. The sample holds around 300,000 distinct CDR3 sequences, about nine tenths seen once. Germline assignment: CDR1 LNHDA and CDR2 SQIVND (reference sequence). Trimming pared 1 base from V and 2 bases from J, leaving 12 bases between. The CDR3 spans 15 residues.

The TCR originated in a human donor with multiple sclerosis. Source material: CD8+ T cells from PBMCs. The chain joins TRBV19 to TRBJ2-7, with D tentatively TRBD1 or TRBD2 (5 bases each). The CDR3 spells CASSIVRGATYEQYF. The CDR3 DNA is TGTGCCAGTAGTATAGTCAGAGGGGCGACCTACGAGCAGTACTTC.